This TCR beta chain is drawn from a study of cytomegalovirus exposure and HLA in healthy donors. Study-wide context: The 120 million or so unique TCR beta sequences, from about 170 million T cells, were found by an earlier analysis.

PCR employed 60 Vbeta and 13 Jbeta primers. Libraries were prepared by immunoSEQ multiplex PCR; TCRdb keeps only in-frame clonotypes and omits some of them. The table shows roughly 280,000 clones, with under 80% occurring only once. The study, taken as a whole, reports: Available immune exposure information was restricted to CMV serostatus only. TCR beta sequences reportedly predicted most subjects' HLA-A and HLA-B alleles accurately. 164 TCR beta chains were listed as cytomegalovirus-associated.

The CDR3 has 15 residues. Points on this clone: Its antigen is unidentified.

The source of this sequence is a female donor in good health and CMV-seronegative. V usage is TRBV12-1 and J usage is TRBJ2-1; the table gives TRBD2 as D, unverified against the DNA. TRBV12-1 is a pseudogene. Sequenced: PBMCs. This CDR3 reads CASSSGLAVYNEQFF. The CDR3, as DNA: TGTGCCAGCAGCTCCGGACTAGCGGTTTACAATGAGCAGTTCTTC.